Each of the 5 T cell receptor beta chains below was sequenced from the same sample in a study of shared clonotypes between healthy human individuals. The method was immunoSEQ multiplex PCR; TCRdb's version includes in-frame clones alone and lacks a portion of them. The data contain some 2.1 million clones, roughly 94% of them seen just once; the ten biggest clones take up around 0.13%. The sequenced sample was naive CD4+ T cells sorted from blood. Sample subset: CD45RA+ positively selected. These receptors were taken from a man between 18 and 35 years old in good health.

Of note for this clone: Additional DNA sequences in this sample encode the identical CDR3. This chain uses TRBV7-9 with TRBJ1-3; no clear D. Per the germline V gene, CDR1 is SEHNR and CDR2 is FQNEAQ (reference sequence). This CDR3 has 13 amino acids. V lost 2 bases to trimming and J lost 3 bases, with 5 bases between them. In DNA, the CDR3 is TGTGCCAGCAGCTTACCGGGTGGAAACACCATATATTTT. It specifies CASSLPGGNTIYF.

The J gene is TRBJ2-3, the V gene TRBV25-1; maybe TRBD1 (7 bases). Between the trimmed V and J ends, which lost 2 bases and 1 base, there was a span of 13 bases. Germline-derived CDR1 and CDR2 are MGHDK and SYGVNS. The CDR3 consists of 16 residues. As DNA, the CDR3 is TGTGCCAGCAGTGAAGGAGGGGGCCTCGGCACAGATACGCAGTATTTT. Amino acid sequence: CASSEGGGLGTDTQYF.

This clone was recorded only once. The chain uses TRBV5-1 and TRBJ2-1; unclear D gene. Germline lookup yields CDR1 SGHRS and CDR2 YFSETQ. Trimming took 0 bases from V and 6 from J, leaving 10 bases between them. This CDR3 is built from 14 residues. CDR3 loop: CASSLGTGFNEQFF. As DNA, the CDR3 is TGCGCCAGCAGCTTGGGGACCGGGTTCAATGAGCAGTTCTTC.

The V call is TRBV5-1, the J call TRBJ1-4; 7 bases agree with TRBD1. CDR3 length: 15 residues. J lost 4 bases, V lost 4 bases, and 7 bases had no gene match. Germline V gene data show CDR1 as SGHRS and CDR2 as YFSETQ. CDR3 in amino acids: CASSEMTGRNEKLFF. CDR3 DNA: TGCGCCAGCAGCGAAATGACAGGGCGTAATGAAAAACTGTTTTTT.

This rearrangement joins TRBV27 to TRBJ1-1; no definite D call. The CDR3 is 13 residues long. V lost 8 bases and J 1 base, leaving 11 bases between the germline ends. Germline V gives CDR1 MNHEY, CDR2 SMNVEV (reference sequence). This chain's CDR3 is CASRWTGNTEAFF. The CDR3, as DNA: TGTGCCAGCCGCTGGACGGGGAACACTGAAGCTTTCTTT.